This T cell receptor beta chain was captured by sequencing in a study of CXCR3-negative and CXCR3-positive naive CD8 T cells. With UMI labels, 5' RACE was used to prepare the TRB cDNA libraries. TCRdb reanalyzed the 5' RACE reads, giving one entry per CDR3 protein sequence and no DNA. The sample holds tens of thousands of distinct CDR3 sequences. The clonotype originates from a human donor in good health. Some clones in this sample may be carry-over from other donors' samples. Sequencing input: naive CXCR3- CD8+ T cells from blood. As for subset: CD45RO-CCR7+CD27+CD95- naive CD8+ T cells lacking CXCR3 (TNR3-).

The CDR3 protein is CSVEDGHEWGEQLF. The chain joins TRBV29-1 to TRBJ2-1; the TRBD1 assignment by TCRdb is unverifiable without DNA. Germline values: CDR1 SQVTM, CDR2 ANQGSEA. The CDR3 length is 14 residues.